A single T cell receptor (beta chain) is shown here with its context. Seattle's cohort entered during active infection and was followed longitudinally. Only in-frame clones appear in the TCRdb table, and some are missing; sequencing was by immunoSEQ multiplex PCR. The table shows a few hundred thousand clones, with almost 90% occurring only once. The source of the sample is a study of blood T cell repertoires in COVID-19. Study-level background: Material from acute and convalescent COVID-19 was sourced from the United States, Italy and Spain.

Trimming cost V 8 bases and J 2 bases; bases outside gene matches: 6. The CDR3 runs to 14 residues. CDR1 and CDR2 (germline): LNHNV, YYDKDF (reference sequence). The TCR originated in an older woman with COVID-19, enrolled during active disease. The sequenced sample was peripheral blood. V and J are TRBV15 and TRBJ1-2, with 9 bases that match TRBD1. For the CDR3, the DNA is TGTGCCACCTTTCATGGACAGGGGAACTATGGCTACACCTTC. This encodes CATFHGQGNYGYTF.